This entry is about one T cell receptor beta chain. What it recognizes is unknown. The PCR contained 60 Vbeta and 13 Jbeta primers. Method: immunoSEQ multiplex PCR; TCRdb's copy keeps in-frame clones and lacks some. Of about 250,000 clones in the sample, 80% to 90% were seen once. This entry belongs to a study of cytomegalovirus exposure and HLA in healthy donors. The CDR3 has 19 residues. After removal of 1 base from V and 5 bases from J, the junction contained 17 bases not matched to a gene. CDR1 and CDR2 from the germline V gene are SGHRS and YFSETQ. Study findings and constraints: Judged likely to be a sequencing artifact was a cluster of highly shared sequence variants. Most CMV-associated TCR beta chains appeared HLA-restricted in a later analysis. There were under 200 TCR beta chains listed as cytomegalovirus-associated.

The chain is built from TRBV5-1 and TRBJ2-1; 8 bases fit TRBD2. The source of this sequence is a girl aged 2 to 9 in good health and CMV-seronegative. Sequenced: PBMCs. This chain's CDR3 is CASSLWVASGRAWDNEQFF. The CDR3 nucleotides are TGCGCCAGCAGCTTGTGGGTCGCTAGCGGGCGGGCGTGGGACAATGAGCAGTTCTTC. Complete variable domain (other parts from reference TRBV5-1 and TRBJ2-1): KAGVTQTPRYLIKTRGQQVTLSCSPISGHRSVSWYQQTPGQGLQFLFEYFSETQRNKGNFPGRFSGRQFSNSRSEMNVSTLELGDSALYLCASSLWVASGRAWDNEQFFGPGTRLTVL.